The source of this T cell receptor beta chain is a study of neurological immune-mediated disorders. By 5'RACE with 10-nucleotide random UMIs, the cDNA was made. MiXCR was run by TCRdb on the 5' RACE reads, yielding one entry per CDR3 protein. The sample includes about 36,000 distinct CDR3 sequences, 10% of them seen just once. In this sample, this clonotype is medium-sized (0.01 to 0.1%). What it recognizes is unknown. Stored at -80 C, 2 million PBMCs were the source of the unsorted libraries. The ends were cut back, 0 bases at V and 7 bases at J, with 15 bases in the middle. Germline lookup yields CDR1 LGHNA and CDR2 YNFKEQ. CDR3 length: 15 residues. Findings of the study overall: While HTLV-1-associated myelopathy showed the greatest TCR clonal expansion, multiple sclerosis showed the least, falling below healthy controls.

The sample comprised PBMCs. The source of this sequence is a woman aged 30 to 39 with HTLV-1-associated myelopathy (HAM/TSP). The chain recombines TRBV4-2 with TRBJ1-2; D remains unclear. For the CDR3, the DNA is TGTGCCAGCAGCCAAGATCATTTGGGAGGGTTTGGCTACACCTTC. As protein: CASSQDHLGGFGYTF.